This T cell receptor beta chain is from a study of blood T cell repertoires in COVID-19. This clone has only a few counts. The V gene's germline CDR1 is LNHDA and CDR2 SQIVND (reference sequence). J was trimmed by 4 bases and V by 6 bases; bases with no gene match: 2. The CDR3 spans 13 residues. Libraries were prepared by immunoSEQ multiplex PCR; TCRdb keeps only in-frame clonotypes and omits some of them. The table includes 200,000 to 250,000 clones, around 90% detected once. The clonotype comes from a man aged 55 to 70 who had recovered from COVID-19. V is TRBV19 and J is TRBJ1-5, with 8 bases identical to TRBD1. Input material: peripheral blood. Written as DNA, the CDR3 is TGTGCCAGTAGGGGGGACAGGAATCAGCCCCAGCATTTT. The encoded protein is CASRGDRNQPQHF.